The text below deals with one T cell receptor beta chain. The target antigen is unknown. The data originate from a study of blood T cells in healthy people across ages. Study-level results: Strongly correlated with naive T cell percentage was TCR beta diversity.

With 7 bases removed from V and 0 bases from J, the gap between germline ends came to 16 bases. The length of the CDR3 is 15 residues. Germline V lookup: CDR1 SNHLY, CDR2 FYNNEI. The authors ran a second PCR of roughly 6 to 12 cycles using a sample-barcoded 5' primer and a J-beta primer mix. From the 5' RACE reads, TCRdb called clonotypes with MiXCR, one entry per CDR3 protein. The data show approximately 800,000 distinct CDR3 sequences, 53% seen once. The sequenced sample was blood. This clonotype was obtained from a man aged 80 or over in good health. The V and J genes are TRBV2 and TRBJ2-7; either TRBD1 or TRBD2 may supply D (5 bases each). This CDR3 is CASTPWPGSSYEQYF. The CDR3 nucleotides read TGTGCCAGCACCCCGTGGCCAGGGAGCTCCTACGAGCAGTACTTC.